This TCR beta chain emerged from a study of cytomegalovirus exposure and HLA in healthy donors. Vbeta (60) and Jbeta (13) primers were used in the PCR. Sequencing was performed with immunoSEQ multiplex PCR; in TCRdb, only in-frame clones are kept and a portion is missing. The sample lists 85,000 to 120,000 clones; around 77% were seen once. This clonotype was obtained from a male donor in good health and CMV-seropositive. Sequencing was performed on PBMCs.

CDR3 bases: TGTGCCAGCGGCGGGAGCACTGAAGCTTTCTTT. Translated: CASGGSTEAFF. The chain couples TRBV7-9 to TRBJ1-1; D not resolved. Germline lookup yields CDR1 SEHNR and CDR2 FQNEAQ (reference sequence). The CDR3 consists of 11 residues. Deletions cut 8 bases from V and 4 bases from J, with 8 bases between.